This T cell receptor (beta chain) was retrieved from a study of T-cell memory formation after mild COVID-19 listed by TCRdb under 2021. About the investigation overall: TCR sequence clusters from the two donors were found to be largely donor specific. Longitudinal TCRalpha and TCRbeta repertoire sequencing tracked T-cell clones expanding and contracting after mild COVID-19 in two donors. Two young, previously healthy adult volunteers, one female and one male, were included in the cohort. What the work shows at the level of the full study, not this receptor alone: SARS-CoV-2 specificity was not confirmed for the second-wave clones peaking on day 37. Some responding clones were detected in pre-infection memory, which suggested that pre-existing cross-reactive memory T cells had joined the SARS-CoV-2 response. Contracting CD4+ clones were found mainly in CM and EM memory subsets, while CD8+ clones were enriched in EMRA. Only a couple of mild cases were covered in the study, and larger cohorts including severe cases with pre-infection samples were considered necessary. Balanced CD4/CD8 phenotypes were observed for clones contracting from day 15 to 85, whereas a bias towards CD4+ was observed for a second wave of clones expanding from day 15 to 37.

Data came from an Illumina NovaSeq 6000. Using 5'RACE with constant-segment primers, TCRalpha and TCRbeta cDNA libraries were constructed, with sample barcodes and unique molecular identifiers added in the process. RNA was extracted from every sample with Trizol reagent. The libraries were amplified in two PCR steps, and the second step added a second sample barcode and Illumina TruSeq adapters. The libraries were sequenced on an Illumina NovaSeq using 2 x 150 bp paired-end reads. In the paper's pipeline: Reads were demultiplexed and collapsed into UMI-guided consensus sequences with migec v1.2.7. Using mixcr v2.1.11, UMI consensuses were aligned to TRA and TRB V and J templates and then assembled into clonotypes. A clonotype was counted as expanded or contracted only when both edgeR and NoisET called the clonotype significant, with the noise models trained on biological replicates. edgeR calls used a false discovery rate-adjusted p below 0.01 and a log2 fold-change threshold of 1. PCA with hierarchical clustering of max-normalized trajectories of the 1000 most abundant clonotypes was used as exploratory dynamics analysis. Separately sequenced CD4+ and CD8+ repertoires were used to assign a CD4 or CD8 phenotype to each responding clone. TCRdb reworked the public reads: Q25 trimming with fastp, MiXCR clone assembly, productive beta chains retained. Each entry is one CDR3 protein sequence, shown with its most common DNA and genes. Here the V and J calls rest on TCRdb's processing, not on the authors' analysis. This sample has 450,000 or so distinct CDR3 sequences in its table, and 20% to 30% of those were observed once. The ten top clones hold around an eighth of the sample.

As regards this clonotype: The antigen this receptor binds is unknown. No base quality values were provided; no much bigger clone lies one nucleotide off.

The CDR3 sequence holds 20 residues, the cysteine and phenylalanine included. Of all the DNA, just the CDR3 is kept, 60 bases in frame from base 1. CDR1 and CDR2, per the germline V gene, are SGHVS and FQNEAQ. Trimming takes 0 bases off V and 2 bases off J; junction bases not matched to a gene: 15. Ficoll-Paque density gradient centrifugation was the method used to isolate PBMCs. The chain is assembled from TRBV7-8 and TRBJ2-5; 10 central bases correspond to TRBD2. The TCR was taken from an adult woman who had mild COVID-19 (a few samples of this study predate the infection). The sample titles of this study are shuffled in the database, so cell type and time point are left out; the donor was told from shared clones. The material sequenced was PBMCs or a T cell subset sorted from them (not recorded which). The CDR3 loop reads CASSLATPAGGRSPQETQYF. The DNA sequence is TGTGCCAGCAGCTTAGCGACCCCAGCGGGGGGGCGGTCGCCTCAAGAGACCCAGTACTTC.